This TCR beta chain originates from a study of blood T cell repertoires in COVID-19 (dated by TCRdb to about 2020). Context from the whole study: Samples from collaborators originated in the United States, Italy and Spain and spanned both the acute and convalescent phases of COVID-19. The material from the prospective study consisted of cDNA or gDNA derived from T cells, B-cell-depleted T cells, or PBMCs. Subjects who had been exposed to COVID-19, were actively infected with it, or had recovered from it provided the deeply sampled blood TCRbeta repertoires that made up the dataset. The repertoires were released in a freely available public database meant as a resource for research on the immune response to SARS-CoV-2. The samples were drawn from two sources: the first 160 participants of the ongoing ImmuneRACE study, and over 1,000 subjects contributed by 6 global collaborators. The sample metadata nearly always contained a de-identified subject ID, COVID-19 status, age in years and sex. Where HLA class I and class II types were available, the types were taken from metadata supplied by the sample provider, not from assay-based typing. Points the paper makes about the study in general: The quantity of clinical and demographic metadata differed by source and by participant and was supplied without curation.

The immunoSEQ Assay, a bias-controlled multiplex PCR, was used to amplify TCRbeta CDR3 regions from genomic DNA. Turning to the authors' computational methods: Nucleated cell counts per sample were estimated from amplification of reference gene primers within the assay. To quantify the absolute abundance of each unique TCRbeta CDR3 rearrangement, sequence reads were collapsed and filtered. For each sample, productive Simpson clonality was calculated by taking the square root of Simpson's diversity index across productive rearrangements. TCRdb took over this immuneACCESS table, retaining in-frame rearrangements with V and J assigned. Such tables are incomplete; in checked studies, under half of the missing clones stem from an unresolved V gene, and the remainder is unexplained. D and trimming were read from the DNA, whereas the V and J calls and clone size are those reported in that table. Counted in this sample were 60,000 to 70,000 clones; 60% to 75% of them appeared once. The ten largest clonotypes hold 28% of the sample.

Worth noting for this clone: Its antigen is currently not known. No qualities accompany the bases; no much larger clone lies one base away.

Whole blood was collected in K2EDTA tubes by collaborating institutions according to the institutions' own protocols. For TCRbeta analysis, collaborators shipped samples in one of three forms: frozen whole blood, isolated PBMCs, or DNA extracted from either of those sample types. There are 15 amino acids in the CDR3, from cysteine to phenylalanine inclusive. The entry retains the CDR3 DNA only, 45 bases that are in frame from base 1. According to the germline V gene, CDR1 reads MNHEY and CDR2 reads SVGEGT. The V end gives up 4 bases and the J end 4 bases, leaving 6 bases in the junction not matched to a gene.

This clonotype was sampled from a woman older than 75 with acute or convalescent COVID-19. The sequencing sample was made of peripheral blood. The V gene is TRBV6-2 or TRBV6-3 and the J gene is TRBJ1-1, with TRBD1 identical over 10 junction bases. Here is the DNA: TGTGCCAGCAGTTCCGACAGGGGGCTGGGCACTGAAGCTTTCTTT. This is translated as CASSSDRGLGTEAFF.